Listed below are T cell receptor beta chains from one sample, sequenced in a study of graft-versus-host responses after intestinal transplantation. Antigens of these TCRs are unknown. Method: immunoSEQ multiplex PCR; TCRdb's copy keeps in-frame clones and lacks some. The repertoire holds just over 85,000 clones, with 85% to 95% as singletons. Sequenced here: unstimulated CD8+ T cells sorted from spleen or lymph node cells, sampled before transplant. The receptors derive from a human donor who was the organ donor for an intestinal transplant. CDR3s include the opening cysteine and the closing phenylalanine or tryptophan. D genes are given only for firm matches. Clone size, where shown, is once, few, many, or a class for clones that have expanded.

TGTGCCAGCAGCTTCGGGACAGGGGGTGAGCAGTTCTTC	CASSFGTGGEQFF	TRBV5-8	.	TRBJ2-1	TRBD1
TGTGCCAGCAGCTGGGTGTCGGAGTACCAAGAGACCCAGTACTTC	CASSWVSEYQETQYF	TRBV7-9	few	TRBJ2-5	.
TGCGCCAGCAGCCAAGATCGGGGACAGCAGGCTTTCTTT	CASSQDRGQQAFF	TRBV4-3	.	TRBJ1-1	TRBD1
TGTGCCAGCAGTTCTCTAGCCGAAGAGACCCAGTACTTC	CASSSLAEETQYF	TRBV27	.	TRBJ2-5	.
TGTGCCAGTAGTGCCCTCGGGGACAGGGATGGCAATCAGCCCCAGCATTTT	CASSALGDRDGNQPQHF	TRBV19	.	TRBJ1-5	TRBD1
TGTGCCAGCAGGGCCATCCTCAATTCACCCCTCCACTTT	CASRAILNSPLHF	TRBV6-6	.	TRBJ1-6	.
TGTGCCAGCAGCCCTTCCTACGAGCAGTACTTC	CASSPSYEQYF	TRBV5-8	few	TRBJ2-7	.
TGTGCCAGCAGCAATTGGGAGGGGACCCAGTACTTC	CASSNWEGTQYF	TRBV21-1	.	TRBJ2-5	.
TGTGCCAGCAGTATATACTCTGGAAACACCATATATTTT	CASSIYSGNTIYF	TRBV6-5	.	TRBJ1-3	.
TGTGCCAGCAGTTCTAGGGGGTACGCGGATACGCAGTATTTT	CASSSRGYADTQYF	TRBV7-8	.	TRBJ2-3	.
TGCGCCAGCAGCCAATGGGCAGGAAACTCCTACGAGCAGTACTTC	CASSQWAGNSYEQYF	TRBV4-1	.	TRBJ2-7	.
TGCGCCAGCAGTGGCGGTTTCAGGGGGCTATCCTATAATTCACCCCTCCACTTT	CASSGGFRGLSYNSPLHF	TRBV10-2	.	TRBJ1-6	TRBD1
TGTGCCAGCTCGATAACCGCCCGGGGGACTTCTCCATACAATGAGCAGTTCTTC	CASSITARGTSPYNEQFF	TRBV2	few	TRBJ2-1	.
TGTGCCAGCAGCCCAAGGACTAGCGGGGTCCACACAGATACGCAGTATTTT	CASSPRTSGVHTDTQYF	TRBV5-5	.	TRBJ2-3	TRBD2
TGTGCCAGCAGCAGAAGACAGGGGAGGGGGTCTGCTGGCTACACCTTC	CASSRRQGRGSAGYTF	TRBV7-9	.	TRBJ1-2	TRBD1
TGTGCCTGGAGCGAAACAGGGGCTTCCTACGAGCAGTACTTC	CAWSETGASYEQYF	TRBV30	.	TRBJ2-7	TRBD1
TGTGCCAGCAGCTTATTCAACTGGGGGGTCAATGAGCAGTTCTTC	CASSLFNWGVNEQFF	TRBV7-9	.	TRBJ2-1	.
TGTGCCAGCAGTTACTGGGCAAACCCTAGCACAGATACGCAGTATTTT	CASSYWANPSTDTQYF	TRBV6-5	.	TRBJ2-3	.
TGTGCCAGCAGCTATAGCGGGGGGGCCCTTAATGAGCAGTTCTTC	CASSYSGGALNEQFF	TRBV27	.	TRBJ2-1	TRBD2
TGTGCCAGCAGCGTAGGTGGGGGCTCTGGAGAGACCCAGTACTTC	CASSVGGGSGETQYF	TRBV9	.	TRBJ2-5	.
TGTGCCAGCAGCTTTAGCTCGAACACTGAAGCTTTCTTT	CASSFSSNTEAFF	TRBV7-9	.	TRBJ1-1	.
TGCAGTGCTAGGTGGGCAGAGACCCAGTACTTC	CSARWAETQYF	TRBV20-1	.	TRBJ2-5	.
TGTGCCAGCAGCGTAGATGGGGGCTCGAACACTGAAGCTTTCTTT	CASSVDGGSNTEAFF	TRBV9	.	TRBJ1-1	.
TGTGCCAGCAGACAGAGCTCCTATAATTCACCCCTCCACTTT	CASRQSSYNSPLHF	TRBV2	once	TRBJ1-6	.
TGTGCCAGCAGTTTCCCAGGTAGCGAGCAGTACTTC	CASSFPGSEQYF	TRBV28	.	TRBJ2-7	.